This T cell receptor (beta chain) was documented in a study of blood T cells in healthy people across ages. PCR was performed a second time for about 7 to 11 cycles using a sample-barcoded 5' primer and a J-beta primer mix. One entry per CDR3 protein results from TCRdb running MiXCR on the 5' RACE reads. The sample shows around 990,000 distinct CDR3 sequences, roughly 24% of them seen only once. These data are also associated with another study on T cells of mothers and their children.

The origin of this receptor is a girl aged 2 to 10 in good health. Input material: blood.

The CDR3 region has the DNA TGTGCCAGCAGTCAAGTACAGGGGCCTGAAGCTTTCTTT. It codes for CASSQVQGPEAFF. The gene calls are TRBV6-5 and TRBJ1-1; 7 bases match TRBD1. Germline trimming cut 5 bases from V and 6 bases from J; bases unmatched to any gene: 6. Germline CDR1 reads MNHEY; CDR2 reads SVGAGI. The CDR3 extends over 13 amino acids.